One T cell receptor (beta chain) is described in this entry. As yet, its antigen is unknown. This sample was taken from a study of OX40 agonist ivuxolimab in advanced cancers. Generated by immunoSEQ multiplex PCR, the TCRdb table keeps only in-frame clones and is missing some. The profile covers roughly 96,000 clones, with roughly 80% appearing a single time and less than 6% taken by the ten largest. Whole-study results and caveats: Low clonal expansion, among the lowest seen, marked partial responders at 0.1-3.0 mg/kg.

This receptor was identified in an adult with an advanced solid tumor such as melanoma, head and neck, liver or kidney cancer. This material consisted of CD4+ or CD8+ T cells sorted from blood, taken in a trial of the OX40 agonist ivuxolimab.

The CDR3 region is CASSIVQPFEAFF. The CDR3 DNA reads as TGTGCCAGTAGTATAGTACAGCCATTTGAAGCTTTCTTT. The chain uses TRBV19 and TRBJ1-1; no definite D call. The germline V gene encodes CDR1 LNHDA and CDR2 SQIVND (reference sequence). V gave up 1 base and J gave up 7 bases, with 10 bases separating them. The CDR3 contains 13 residues.